In this sample, the clone carrying this T cell receptor (beta chain) turned up a few times. The data belong to a study of patients and donors after allogeneic stem cell transplantation. V lost 3 bases and J 3 bases, leaving 9 bases between the germline ends. The CDR3 runs to 13 residues. TCRdb analysed the RT-PCR reads with MiXCR anew, one entry per CDR3 protein. The top ten clones hold 33% of a sample with about 200,000 distinct CDR3 sequences, around two fifths of them seen once. V and J are TRBV12-3 or TRBV12-4 and TRBJ2-7, with D possibly being TRBD2 (6 bases). Sequencing was performed on blood, either unsorted or a sorted T cell fraction (not recorded which). This sequence originates from a human donor who was either an allogeneic HSCT recipient or a stem cell or donor lymphocyte infusion donor (not recorded which). It is not recorded whose cells these are; they may come from a transplant donor. This CDR3 reads CASSFWRDYEQYF. The CDR3 DNA is TGTGCCAGCAGTTTCTGGCGGGACTACGAGCAGTACTTC.